This entry features one TCR beta chain sequence. Its antigen is as yet unknown. Assay: immunoSEQ multiplex PCR; the TCRdb copy retains only in-frame clones and omits some. The profile shows roughly 58,000 clones, roughly 80% of them singletons. This sample stems from a study of T cells in localized non-small cell lung cancer. Study-level findings and limits: Exceeding tumor, uninvolved adjacent lung had the highest T cell clonality. Appearance in adjacent lung was seen for a median about 60 of the top 100 tumor clones. Heterogeneity cannot be ruled out, as sequencing used one tumor region only.

The clonotype was recovered from a man aged 35 to 70 with stage II lung adenocarcinoma. The source material was PBMCs, sampled before any cancer treatment.

The CDR3: CASSRDAASTDTQYF. The CDR3 DNA reads TGTGCCAGCAGCCGGGACGCAGCTAGCACAGATACGCAGTATTTT. This sequence joins TRBV7-3 and TRBJ2-3, with D tentatively TRBD1 or TRBD2 (5 bases each). Germline assignment: CDR1 SGHTA and CDR2 FQGTGA. The CDR3 covers 15 residues. V gave up 5 bases and J gave up 0 bases, with 12 bases separating them.